The next 24 T cell receptor beta chains were all read from a single sample in a study of Ad26.COV2.S vaccination and SARS-CoV-2 variants. The data were produced by immunoSEQ multiplex PCR, yet TCRdb's version contains in-frame clones alone and is incomplete. This sample yields about 480,000 clones, of which roughly nine tenths are seen a single time; 9.5% to 15% belongs to the top ten. Regarding treatment: some 19 received Ad26.COV2.S at low or high dose, single or two shots; roughly five received placebo; per-sample allocation not given. Sampling was done on day 63 after the first vaccine or placebo injection. Source: peripheral blood, taken in a trial of Ad26.COV2.S vaccine versus placebo. The receptors originated from a person between 18 and 60 years old who received the Ad26.COV2.S COVID-19 vaccine or a placebo.

V usage is TRBV7-2 and J usage is TRBJ2-3; D is unclear. The CDR3 has 13 amino acids. CDR1 is SGHTA and CDR2 is FQGNSA in the germline V gene. V lost 3 bases, J lost 8 bases, and 12 bases lay in between. CDR3 residues: CASSLDPPATQYF. In DNA, the CDR3 is TGTGCCAGCAGCTTGGACCCCCCTGCTACGCAGTATTTT.

The rearrangement links TRBV19 to TRBJ1-5; D is undetermined. V dropped 3 bases and J dropped 0 bases, with 6 bases sitting between them. This CDR3 is 14 amino acids long. The germline V gene encodes CDR1 LNHDA and CDR2 SQIVND (reference sequence). CDR3 bases: TGTGCCAGTAGTATTAGTAATAGCAATCAGCCCCAGCATTTT. It codes for CASSISNSNQPQHF.

The gene calls are TRBV7-2 and TRBJ2-7; 7 bases match TRBD2. The CDR3 loop spans 16 amino acids. The J segment lost 4 bases and the V segment lost 5 bases, leaving 14 bases of the junction unmatched. Germline CDR1 SGHTA, CDR2 FQGNSA. The CDR3 spells CASSTHGASGRYEQYF. In DNA form, the CDR3 reads TGTGCCAGCAGCACCCACGGGGCTAGCGGACGTTACGAGCAGTACTTC.

The chain is built from TRBV18 and TRBJ2-7; 14 bases are a match to TRBD2. The CDR3 is made up of 17 amino acids. The V gene's germline CDR1 is KGHSH and CDR2 LQKENI. Germline trimming cut 3 bases from V and 7 bases from J; bases unmatched to any gene: 11. The CDR3 sequence: CASSPVTSGRAKGEQYF. The CDR3 DNA sequence: TGTGCCAGCTCACCCGTGACTAGCGGGAGGGCCAAGGGTGAGCAGTACTTC. The variable domain in full, completed from reference TRBV18 and TRBJ2-7, reads NAGVMQNPRHLVRRRGQEARLRCSPMKGHSHVYWYRQLPEEGLKFMVYLQKENIIDESGMPKERFSAEFPKEGPSILRIQQVVRGDSAAYFCASSPVTSGRAKGEQYFGPGTRLTVT.

The chain links TRBV27 to TRBJ1-1; weak D call: TRBD1 (5 bases). The CDR3 contains 12 residues. V was clipped by 5 bases and J by 11 bases, with 15 bases between them. CDR1 and CDR2 (germline): MNHEY, SMNVEV (reference sequence). CDR3 sequence: CASSPDSGAAFF. CDR3 sequence (DNA): TGTGCCAGCAGTCCAGACTCCGGGGCGGCTTTCTTT.

This chain links TRBV19 with TRBJ2-1; 8 bases agree with TRBD2. Germline-derived CDR1 and CDR2 are LNHDA and SQIVND (reference sequence). The CDR3 is 13 residues long. With V trimmed by 4 bases and J by 7 bases, 3 bases remained unmatched. In DNA form, the CDR3 reads TGTGCCAGTAGTAGCGGGAGGCCGAATGAGCAGTTCTTC. Amino acid sequence: CASSSGRPNEQFF.

CDR3 sequence reads: CASSTRRTGAGSGTKNIQYF. The CDR3 region has the DNA TGTGCCAGTAGTACTCGCCGGACCGGGGCAGGGAGTGGTACCAAAAACATTCAGTACTTC. This rearrangement joins TRBV19 to TRBJ2-4, with D possibly called TRBD1 or TRBD2 (5 bases each). Trimming cost V 4 bases and J 2 bases, with 27 bases left between them. The CDR3 totals 20 residues. From germline, CDR1 is LNHDA and CDR2 SQIVND (reference sequence).

This chain connects TRBV28 to TRBJ2-1; possible D gene TRBD2, 5 bases. V was trimmed by 6 bases and J by 7 bases, leaving 19 bases between them. CDR3 length equals 15 residues. Germline V gene data show CDR1 as MDHEN and CDR2 as SYDVKM. CDR3 sequence: CASRPGLLESNEQFF. CDR3 DNA: TGTGCCAGCAGGCCTGGACTGTTAGAATCGAATGAGCAGTTCTTC.

V gene TRBV6-5 combines with J gene TRBJ2-3; 14 bases line up with TRBD2. Germline lookup yields CDR1 MNHEY and CDR2 SVGAGI. Unmatched junction bases numbered 4, after V lost 6 bases and J lost 11 bases. The CDR3 contains 13 residues. CDR3 DNA: TGTGCCAGCAGGGGACTAGCGGGAGACTGGCAGTATTTT. Translating gives CASRGLAGDWQYF.

This rearrangement joins TRBV27 to TRBJ1-4; D remains ambiguous. The CDR3 is 15 amino acids. Germline CDR1 MNHEY, CDR2 SMNVEV (reference sequence). V shed 5 bases and J shed 0 bases, with 10 bases lying between them. The CDR3 DNA sequence: TGTGCCAGCAGTCCCACAGCTGCAACTAATGAAAAACTGTTTTTT. Translating gives CASSPTAATNEKLFF. Together with reference TRBV27 and TRBJ1-4, the CDR3 gives the full variable domain: EAQVTQNPRYLITVTGKKLTVTCSQNMNHEYMSWYRQDPGLGLRQIYYSMNVEVTDKGDVPEGYKVSRKEKRNFPLILESPSPNQTSLYFCASSPTAATNEKLFFGSGTQLSVL.

This rearrangement joins TRBV29-1 to TRBJ1-2; D gene uncertain. From germline, CDR1 is SQVTM and CDR2 ANQGSEA. The CDR3 has 13 residues. The V gene lost 7 bases and the J gene lost 4 bases, with 16 bases spanning the gap. The CDR3 loop is CSARALSGYGYTF. In nucleotides, the CDR3 is TGCAGCGCCCGGGCCCTCTCGGGCTATGGCTACACCTTC.

This chain connects TRBV27 to TRBJ2-3, with D uncertain. Germline CDR1 and CDR2: MNHEY and SMNVEV (reference sequence). V lost 8 bases and J lost 2, with 14 bases in between. The CDR3 consists of 14 residues. This chain's CDR3 is CASALPPATDTQYF. The CDR3 DNA follows: TGTGCCAGCGCCCTCCCCCCGGCCACAGATACGCAGTATTTT.

This clone was observed a few times. The J gene is TRBJ2-7, the V gene TRBV5-3; tentatively, D is TRBD1 (6 bases). TRBV5-3 belongs to the ORF category, with a function that is uncertain. V shed 10 bases and J shed 3 bases, with 11 bases lying between them. CDR3 size: 11 residues. This CDR3 reads CACPGDYEQYF. The CDR3 DNA follows: TGTGCCTGCCCAGGGGACTACGAGCAGTACTTC.

This sequence joins TRBV28 and TRBJ2-1; 14 bases match TRBD2. J was trimmed by 5 bases and V by 9 bases; bases with no gene match: 3. CDR1 MDHEN and CDR2 SYDVKM come from the germline V gene. The CDR3 spans 14 residues. The DNA for the CDR3 is TGTGCCAGGGGGACTAGCGGGAGAGACAATGAGCAGTTCTTC. Its translation is CARGTSGRDNEQFF. The variable domain in full, with the rest retrieved from reference TRBV28 and TRBJ2-1, is DVKVTQSSRYLVKRTGEKVFLECVQDMDHENMFWYRQDPGLGLRLIYFSYDVKMKEKGDIPEGYSVSREKKERFSLILESASTNQTSMYLCARGTSGRDNEQFFGPGTRLTVL.

This chain links TRBV28 with TRBJ1-5; no clear D gene. The CDR3 covers 12 residues. Trimming shortened V by 8 bases and J by 11 bases, and 16 bases separated the two germline ends. The V gene's germline CDR1 is MDHEN and CDR2 SYDVKM. CDR3 DNA sequence: TGTGCCAGCCGCATCACCCCGGGATCCCAGCATTTT. Translating gives CASRITPGSQHF.

The CDR3 protein is CASSSSIRLAGGTDTQYF. CDR3 sequence (DNA): TGTGCCAGCAGCTCGAGCATCCGACTAGCGGGAGGCACAGATACGCAGTATTTT. The J gene is TRBJ2-3, the V gene TRBV5-4, with 12 bases fitting TRBD2. In germline, CDR1 is SGHNT, CDR2 YYREEE (reference sequence). The trim removed 3 bases at V and 1 base at J, leaving 9 bases unmatched. This CDR3 contains 18 residues.

The chain is built from TRBV11-2 and TRBJ1-1, with D possibly being TRBD1 (6 bases). This CDR3 region has 14 residues. CDR1 is SGHAT and CDR2 is FQNNGV in the germline V gene. The V end lost 6 bases, the J end lost 1 base, and 12 bases lay between the germline ends. For the CDR3, the DNA is TGTGCCAGCAGACTACAGGGTCGGAACACTGAAGCTTTCTTT. Amino acid sequence: CASRLQGRNTEAFF.

The rearrangement joins TRBV30 to TRBJ1-1; 9 bases are a match to TRBD1. Germline V lookup: CDR1 GTSNPN, CDR2 SVGIG (reference sequence). V was pared by 3 bases and J by 7 bases, with 3 bases of the junction left unmatched. The CDR3 loop spans 12 amino acids. The CDR3 spells CAWSWTGDEAFF. DNA for the CDR3: TGTGCCTGGAGCTGGACAGGGGATGAAGCTTTCTTT.

V and J are TRBV27 and TRBJ1-2; TRBD1 aligns across 9 bases. The CDR3 loop spans 12 amino acids. The junction had 3 bases not matched to a gene; V was cut back by 9 bases and J by 4 bases. CDR1 MNHEY and CDR2 SMNVEV come from the germline V gene (reference sequence). CDR3 nucleotide sequence: TGTGCCAGTGGGACAGGGATCTATGGCTACACCTTC. Protein sequence: CASGTGIYGYTF.

V is TRBV11-2 and J is TRBJ2-7, with 7 bases identical to TRBD2. Germline-derived CDR1 and CDR2 are SGHAT and FQNNGV. The CDR3 is 14 amino acids. V shed 1 base, J shed 2 bases, and the junction held 2 bases outside the gene matches. CDR3 protein: CASSLASGTYEQYF. Here the CDR3 DNA reads TGTGCCAGCAGCTTAGCTAGCGGAACCTACGAGCAGTACTTC.

This chain links TRBV30 with TRBJ2-7; 7 nucleotides agree with TRBD1. The CDR3 has 12 residues. The trim removed 5 bases at V and 8 bases at J, leaving 9 bases unmatched. The germline V gene has CDR1 GTSNPN and CDR2 SVGIG (reference sequence). The CDR3 DNA follows: TGTGCCTGGGGGGAAACAGGGGTGAAGCAGTACTTC. Its translation is CAWGETGVKQYF. The full variable domain, rest sourced from reference TRBV30 and TRBJ2-7, is SQTIHQWPATLVQPVGSPLSLECTVEGTSNPNLYWYRQAAGRGLQLLFYSVGIGQISSEVPQNLSASRPQDRQFILSSKKLLLSDSGFYLCAWGETGVKQYFGPGTRLTVT.

The chain employs TRBV6-2 or TRBV6-3 and TRBJ2-1, with D unclear. CDR3 length equals 13 residues. CDR1 and CDR2 (germline): MNHEY, SVGEGT. V shed 2 bases and J shed 4 bases, with 6 bases lying between them. Written as DNA, the CDR3 is TGTGCCAGCAGTTACAGTGGGTACAATGAGCAGTTCTTC. Translated: CASSYSGYNEQFF.

This chain connects TRBV7-9 to TRBJ2-1; TRBD2 matches at 13 bases. The CDR3 extends over 15 amino acids. Germline CDR1 and CDR2: SEHNR and FQNEAQ (reference sequence). V lost 5 bases and J lost 7; bases outside the gene matches: 5. The CDR3 is CASSPLAGGPNEQFF. Here the CDR3 DNA reads TGTGCCAGCAGCCCACTAGCGGGAGGGCCAAATGAGCAGTTCTTC.

The chain carries TRBV3-1 (or the pseudogene TRBV3-2) and TRBJ2-5, with TRBD2 matching 12 bases. Germline V gene data show CDR1 as LGHDT and CDR2 as YNNKEL (reference sequence). The length of the CDR3 is 16 residues. V was pared by 5 bases and J by 3 bases, with 7 bases of the junction left unmatched. CDR3 nucleotides: TGTGCCAGCAGCGGACTAGCGGGACAAGAGGAAGAGACCCAGTACTTC. Protein: CASSGLAGQEEETQYF.